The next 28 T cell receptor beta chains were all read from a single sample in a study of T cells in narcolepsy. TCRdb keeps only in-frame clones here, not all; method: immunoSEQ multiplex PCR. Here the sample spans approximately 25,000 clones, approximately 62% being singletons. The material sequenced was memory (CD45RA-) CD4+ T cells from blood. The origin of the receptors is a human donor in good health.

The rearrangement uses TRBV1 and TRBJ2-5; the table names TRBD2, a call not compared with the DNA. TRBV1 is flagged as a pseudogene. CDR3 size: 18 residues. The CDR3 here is CTSSPFKVTSLFGETQYF. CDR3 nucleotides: TGCACCAGCAGCCCCTTCAAGGTAACTAGTCTTTTTGGAGAGACCCAGTACTTC.

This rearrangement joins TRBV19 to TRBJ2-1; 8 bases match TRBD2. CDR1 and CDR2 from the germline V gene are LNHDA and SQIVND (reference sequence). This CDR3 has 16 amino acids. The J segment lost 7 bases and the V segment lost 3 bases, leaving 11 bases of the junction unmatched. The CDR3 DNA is TGTGCCAGTAGTATCACGGGCGGGGGGTCTGGTAATGAGCAGTTCTTC. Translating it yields CASSITGGGSGNEQFF.

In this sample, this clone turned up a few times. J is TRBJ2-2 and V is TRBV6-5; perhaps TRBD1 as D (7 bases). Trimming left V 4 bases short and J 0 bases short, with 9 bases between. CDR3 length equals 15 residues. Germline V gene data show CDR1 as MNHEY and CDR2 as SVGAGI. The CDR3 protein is CASSSGGTNTGELFF. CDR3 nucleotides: TGTGCCAGCAGTTCAGGGGGGACGAACACCGGGGAGCTGTTTTTT.

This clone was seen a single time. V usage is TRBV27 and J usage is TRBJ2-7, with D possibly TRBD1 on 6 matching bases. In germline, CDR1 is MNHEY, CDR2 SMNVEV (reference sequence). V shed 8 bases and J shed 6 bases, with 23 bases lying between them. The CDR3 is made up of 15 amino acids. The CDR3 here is CASGGGRGGSVEQYF. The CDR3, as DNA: TGTGCCAGCGGTGGAGGACGAGGGGGTTCGGTCGAGCAGTACTTC.

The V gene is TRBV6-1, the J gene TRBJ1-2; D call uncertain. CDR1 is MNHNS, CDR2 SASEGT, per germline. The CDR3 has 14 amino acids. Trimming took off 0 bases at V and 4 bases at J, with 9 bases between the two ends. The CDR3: CASSEAYTGYGYTF. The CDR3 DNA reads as TGTGCCAGCAGTGAAGCGTACACGGGCTATGGCTACACCTTC.

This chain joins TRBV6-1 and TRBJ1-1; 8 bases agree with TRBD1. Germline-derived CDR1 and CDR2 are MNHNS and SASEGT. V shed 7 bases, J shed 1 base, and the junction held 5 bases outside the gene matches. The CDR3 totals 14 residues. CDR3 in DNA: TGTGCCAGCAAGATGGGACAGGCGAACACTGAAGCTTTCTTT. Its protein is CASKMGQANTEAFF.

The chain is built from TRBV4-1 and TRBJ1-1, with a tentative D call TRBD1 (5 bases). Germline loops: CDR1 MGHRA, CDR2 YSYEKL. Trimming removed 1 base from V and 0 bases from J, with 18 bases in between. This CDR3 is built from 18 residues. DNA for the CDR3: TGCGCCAGCAGCCAAGTTGATTTTCTGGGACCGCTGAACACTGAAGCTTTCTTT. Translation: CASSQVDFLGPLNTEAFF.

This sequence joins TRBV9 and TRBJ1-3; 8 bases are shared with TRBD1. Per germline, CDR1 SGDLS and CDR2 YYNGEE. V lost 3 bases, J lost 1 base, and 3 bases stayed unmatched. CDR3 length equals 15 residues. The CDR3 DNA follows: TGTGCCAGCAGCGGGACAGGGTTTTCTGGAAACACCATATATTTT. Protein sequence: CASSGTGFSGNTIYF.

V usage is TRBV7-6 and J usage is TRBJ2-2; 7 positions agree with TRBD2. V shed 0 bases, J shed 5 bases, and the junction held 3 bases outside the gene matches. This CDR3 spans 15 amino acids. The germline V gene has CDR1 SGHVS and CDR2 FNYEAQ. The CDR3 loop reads CASSLALADTGELFF. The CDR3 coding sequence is TGTGCCAGCAGCTTAGCTCTAGCGGATACCGGGGAGCTGTTTTTT.

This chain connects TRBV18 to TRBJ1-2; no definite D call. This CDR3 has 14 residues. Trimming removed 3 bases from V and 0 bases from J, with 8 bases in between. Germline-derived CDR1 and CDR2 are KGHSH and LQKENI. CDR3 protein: CASSPGSANYGYTF. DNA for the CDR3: TGTGCCAGCTCACCCGGGAGTGCTAACTATGGCTACACCTTC.

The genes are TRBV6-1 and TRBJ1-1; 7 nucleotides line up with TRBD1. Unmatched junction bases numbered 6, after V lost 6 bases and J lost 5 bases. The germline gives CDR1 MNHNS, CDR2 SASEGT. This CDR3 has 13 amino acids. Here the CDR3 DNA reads TGTGCCAGCAGAGACAGGGCGTGGACTGAAGCTTTCTTT. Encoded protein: CASRDRAWTEAFF.

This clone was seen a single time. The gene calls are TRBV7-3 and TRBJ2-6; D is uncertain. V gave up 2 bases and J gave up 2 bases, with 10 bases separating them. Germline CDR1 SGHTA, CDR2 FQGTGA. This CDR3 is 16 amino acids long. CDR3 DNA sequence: TGTGCCAGCAGCTTAGTAACCGGTACTGGGGCCAACGTCCTGACTTTC. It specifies CASSLVTGTGANVLTF.

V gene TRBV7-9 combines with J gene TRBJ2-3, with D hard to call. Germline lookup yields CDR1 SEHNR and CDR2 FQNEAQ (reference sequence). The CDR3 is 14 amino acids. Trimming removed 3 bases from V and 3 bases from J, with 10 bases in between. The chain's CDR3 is CASSLSMPTDTQYF. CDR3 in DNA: TGTGCCAGCAGCTTGAGTATGCCTACAGATACGCAGTATTTT.

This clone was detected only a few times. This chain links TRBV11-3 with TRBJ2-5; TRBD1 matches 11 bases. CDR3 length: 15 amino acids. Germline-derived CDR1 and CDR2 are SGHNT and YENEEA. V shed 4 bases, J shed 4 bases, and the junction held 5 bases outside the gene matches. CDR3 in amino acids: CASSSGQGAGETQYF. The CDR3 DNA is TGTGCCAGCAGCTCAGGACAGGGGGCAGGAGAGACCCAGTACTTC.

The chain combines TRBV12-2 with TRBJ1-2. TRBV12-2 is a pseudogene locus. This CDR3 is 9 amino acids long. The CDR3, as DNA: TGTGCAAGTCGCTTCGCGAGGCCCTTC. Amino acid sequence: CASRFARPF.

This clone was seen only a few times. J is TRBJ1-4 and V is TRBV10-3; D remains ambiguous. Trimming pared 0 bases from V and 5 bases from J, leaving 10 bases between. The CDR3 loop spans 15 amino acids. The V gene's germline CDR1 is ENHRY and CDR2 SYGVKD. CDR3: CAISESGGPNEKLFF. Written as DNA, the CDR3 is TGTGCCATCAGTGAGTCTGGAGGGCCGAATGAAAAACTGTTTTTT.

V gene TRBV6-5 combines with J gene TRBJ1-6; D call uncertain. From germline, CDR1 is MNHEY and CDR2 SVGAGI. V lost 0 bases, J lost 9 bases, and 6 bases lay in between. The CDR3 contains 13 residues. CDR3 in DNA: TGTGCCAGCAGTTACTCCCGGCGTTCACCCCTCCACTTT. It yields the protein CASSYSRRSPLHF.

CDR3 region: CASSSEARVLGELFF. The CDR3 nucleotides read TGTGCCAGCAGCTCCGAAGCCAGGGTTCTCGGGGAGCTGTTTTTT. The chain joins TRBV5-8 to TRBJ2-2; the D gene is possibly TRBD1 (5 bases). The CDR3 is 15 amino acids. Germline values: CDR1 SGHTS, CDR2 YDEGEE. Trimming left V 3 bases short and J 7 bases short, with 16 bases between.

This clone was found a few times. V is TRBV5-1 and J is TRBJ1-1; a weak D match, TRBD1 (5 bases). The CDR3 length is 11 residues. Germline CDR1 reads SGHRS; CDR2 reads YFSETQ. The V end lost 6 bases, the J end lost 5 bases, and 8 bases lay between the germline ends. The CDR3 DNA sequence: TGCGCCAGCAAAGGGGAAACTGAAGCTTTCTTT. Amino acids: CASKGETEAFF.

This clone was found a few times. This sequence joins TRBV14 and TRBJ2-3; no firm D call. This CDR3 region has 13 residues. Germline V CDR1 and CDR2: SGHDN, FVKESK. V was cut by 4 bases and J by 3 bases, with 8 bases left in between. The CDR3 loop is CASSPGSTDTQYF. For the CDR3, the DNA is TGTGCCAGCAGCCCGGGCAGTACAGATACGCAGTATTTT.

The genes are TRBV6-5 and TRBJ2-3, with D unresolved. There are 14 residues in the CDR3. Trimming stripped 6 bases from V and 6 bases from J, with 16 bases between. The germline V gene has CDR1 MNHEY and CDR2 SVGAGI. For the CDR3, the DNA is TGTGCCAGCAGCCTGAACCCGAGGAAGGATACGCAGTATTTT. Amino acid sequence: CASSLNPRKDTQYF.

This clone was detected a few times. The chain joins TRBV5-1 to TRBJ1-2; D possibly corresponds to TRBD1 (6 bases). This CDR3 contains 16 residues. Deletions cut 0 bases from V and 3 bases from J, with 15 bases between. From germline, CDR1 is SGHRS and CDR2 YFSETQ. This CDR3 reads CASSLVAQGWDYGYTF. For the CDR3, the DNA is TGCGCCAGCAGCTTGGTGGCGCAGGGGTGGGACTATGGCTACACCTTC.

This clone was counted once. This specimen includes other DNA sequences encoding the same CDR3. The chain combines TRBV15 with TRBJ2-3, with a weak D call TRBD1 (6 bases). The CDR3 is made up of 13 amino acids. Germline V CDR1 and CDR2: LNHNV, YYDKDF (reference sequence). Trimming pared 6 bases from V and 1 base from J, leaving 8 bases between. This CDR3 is CATSHRGTDTQYF. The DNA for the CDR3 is TGTGCCACCAGTCACAGGGGCACAGATACGCAGTATTTT.

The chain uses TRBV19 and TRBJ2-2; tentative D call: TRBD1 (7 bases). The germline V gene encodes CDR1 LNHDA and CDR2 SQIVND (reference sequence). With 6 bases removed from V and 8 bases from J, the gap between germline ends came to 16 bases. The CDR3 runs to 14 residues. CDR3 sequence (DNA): TGTGCCAGTAGCTACAGGGGACTTACAGGGGAGCTGTTTTTT. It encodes CASSYRGLTGELFF.

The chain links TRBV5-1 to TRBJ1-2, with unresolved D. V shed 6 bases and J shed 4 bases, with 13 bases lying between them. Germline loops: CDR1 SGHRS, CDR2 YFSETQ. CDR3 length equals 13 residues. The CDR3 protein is CASKNPSGYGYTF. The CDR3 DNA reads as TGCGCCAGCAAAAACCCTTCGGGCTATGGCTACACCTTC.

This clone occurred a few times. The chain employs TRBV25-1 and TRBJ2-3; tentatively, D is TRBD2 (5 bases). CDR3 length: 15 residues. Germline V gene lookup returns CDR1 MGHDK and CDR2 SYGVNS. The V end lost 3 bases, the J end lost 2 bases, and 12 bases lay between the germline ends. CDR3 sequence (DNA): TGTGCCAGCAGTGACCAGCGGCGCCTCACAGATACGCAGTATTTT. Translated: CASSDQRRLTDTQYF.

CDR3 protein: CASSARQGLYSGNTIYF. The CDR3 DNA follows: TGTGCCAGCAGTGCTAGACAGGGGCTCTACTCTGGAAACACCATATATTTT. The chain joins TRBV2 to TRBJ1-3; 8 positions agree with TRBD1. V lost 4 bases to trimming and J lost 0 bases; unmatched junction nucleotides: 8. The CDR3 is 17 residues long. Germline CDR1 and CDR2: SNHLY and FYNNEI. Drawing the rest from reference TRBV2 and TRBJ1-3, the complete variable domain is EPEVTQTPSHQVTQMGQEVILRCVPISNHLYFYWYRQILGQKVEFLVSFYNNEISEKSEIFDDQFSVERPDGSNFTLKIRSTKLEDSAMYFCASSARQGLYSGNTIYFGEGSWLTVV.

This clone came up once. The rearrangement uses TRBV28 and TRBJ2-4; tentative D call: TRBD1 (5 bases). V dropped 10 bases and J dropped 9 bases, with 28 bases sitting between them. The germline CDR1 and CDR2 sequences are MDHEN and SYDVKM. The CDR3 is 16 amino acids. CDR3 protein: CATHSDDFRVDGIQYF. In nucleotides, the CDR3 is TGTGCCACCCACTCCGACGACTTCAGGGTCGACGGCATTCAGTACTTC.